A single sample is the source of the 30 T cell receptor beta chains below, sequenced in a study of Graves' ophthalmopathy and Graves' hyperthyroidism. RNA transcripts provided the template for amplifying TCR beta CDR3 regions. Amplification began with first-round RT-PCR using HTBI primers, then second-round multiplex PCR was performed. Via MiXCR, TCRdb re-called the multiplex PCR reads, giving one row per CDR3 protein. The sample holds a few hundred thousand distinct CDR3 sequences, less than 45% seen once. Sequences were obtained from peripheral blood or thyroid tissue (not recorded which). The source of these receptors is an adult man with Graves' hyperthyroidism.

This clonotype was seen repeatedly, ten times or more. The V and J genes are TRBV19 and TRBJ2-2; D is uncertain. The CDR3 is 14 residues long. Trimming removed 4 bases at V and 4 bases at J, with 10 bases between. The germline CDR1 and CDR2 sequences are LNHDA and SQIVND (reference sequence). The CDR3 spells CASSKFWGTGELFF. The DNA of the CDR3 is TGTGCCAGTAGTAAATTCTGGGGCACCGGGGAGCTGTTTTTT.

This clonotype was seen more than once but under ten times. This chain joins TRBV19 and TRBJ2-7; D could derive from TRBD1 or TRBD2 (6 bases each). V was trimmed by 4 bases and J by 7 bases, leaving 20 bases between them. The CDR3 covers 15 residues. The germline gives CDR1 LNHDA, CDR2 SQIVND (reference sequence). The CDR3 sequence is CASSTGRGEHNEQYF. The DNA for the CDR3 is TGTGCCAGTAGTACAGGAAGGGGGGAACACAATGAGCAGTACTTC.

The chain is built from TRBV10-3 and TRBJ1-2; 7 bases line up with TRBD1. CDR3 length: 14 residues. CDR1 and CDR2 from the germline V gene are ENHRY and SYGVKD. The V and J ends lost 1 base and 4 bases, in that order; junction bases with no gene match: 3. The DNA of the CDR3 is TGTGCCATCAGTGAGTTACGACAGGGCTATGGCTACACCTTC. It is translated as CAISELRQGYGYTF.

The chain joins TRBV7-9 to TRBJ1-2; 9 bases map to TRBD1. CDR3 length: 13 residues. The J segment lost 6 bases and the V segment lost 4 bases, leaving 3 bases of the junction unmatched. Per the germline V gene, CDR1 is SEHNR and CDR2 is FQNEAQ (reference sequence). CDR3 sequence: CASSSWTGDGYTF. CDR3 sequence (DNA): TGTGCCAGCAGCTCCTGGACAGGGGATGGCTACACCTTC.

This clonotype was recorded a few times. The chain couples TRBV12-3 or TRBV12-4 to TRBJ2-7, with D possibly being TRBD1 (6 bases). V lost 1 base to trimming and J lost 5 bases, with 15 bases between them. CDR3 size: 15 residues. CDR3 loop: CASSLGRGPGDEQYF. CDR3 coding DNA: TGTGCCAGCAGTTTAGGCAGGGGTCCTGGAGACGAGCAGTACTTC.

The rearrangement joins TRBV12-3 or TRBV12-4 to TRBJ2-4; TRBD2 matches at 10 bases. The CDR3 loop spans 14 amino acids. The V gene end was trimmed by 6 bases and the J gene end by 8 bases; junction bases not matched to a gene: 7. The CDR3 loop reads CASSLGLAADIQYF. CDR3 sequence (DNA): TGTGCCAGCAGCCTAGGACTAGCGGCCGACATTCAGTACTTC.

The chain is built from TRBV6-5 and TRBJ1-2; the D is unclear. Germline CDR1 MNHEY, CDR2 SVGAGI. V was pared by 2 bases and J by 0 bases, with 7 bases between. The CDR3 is 14 amino acids. The CDR3 sequence: CASSYRSSNYGYTF. The CDR3 bases are TGTGCCAGCAGTTACCGATCCTCTAACTATGGCTACACCTTC.

On this clonotype itself: The conserved final phenylalanine or tryptophan is absent from the CDR3, which likely points to a read error. V and J are TRBV10-3 and TRBJ1-2; D is undetermined. The CDR3 extends over 13 amino acids. With 10 bases removed from V and 2 bases from J, the gap between germline ends came to 14 bases. Per the germline V gene, CDR1 is ENHRY and CDR2 is SYGVKD. As DNA, the CDR3 is TGTGCCAGCAGGCTTACAGCAAACTATGGCTACACCTCC. The encoded protein is CASRLTANYGYTS.

This rearrangement joins TRBV2 to TRBJ1-5, with D possibly being TRBD1 (5 bases). CDR3 size: 13 residues. Deletions cut 2 bases from V and 11 bases from J, with 13 bases between. Looked up from germline, CDR1 is SNHLY and CDR2 is FYNNEI. CDR3 sequence reads: CASSERGGGAQHF. CDR3 DNA sequence: TGTGCCAGCAGTGAACGGGGCGGGGGGGCCCAGCATTTT.

The J gene is TRBJ2-7, the V gene TRBV20-1, with 7 bases identical to TRBD2. The CDR3 consists of 13 residues. The germline V gene has CDR1 DFQATT and CDR2 SNEGSKA (reference sequence). Trimming at V came to 6 bases and at J to 7 bases, leaving 12 bases not matched to a gene. The CDR3 region is CSAGTTGFKEQYF. The DNA for the CDR3 is TGCAGTGCGGGGACTACCGGTTTTAAAGAGCAGTACTTC.

The chain uses TRBV18 and TRBJ1-6; D is unresolved. Germline CDR1 reads KGHSH; CDR2 reads LQKENI. There are 13 residues in the CDR3. Trimming stripped 5 bases from V and 14 bases from J, with 16 bases between. CDR3 residues: CASSGEVISTLHF. The CDR3, as DNA: TGTGCCAGCTCAGGAGAGGTAATCTCAACCCTCCACTTT.

This clonotype was seen ten or more times. CDR3: CATSREDTRVNQPQHF. The CDR3, as DNA: TGTGCCACCAGCAGGGAGGATACACGCGTCAATCAGCCCCAGCATTTT. V is TRBV15 and J is TRBJ1-5; the D is unclear. Germline V CDR1 and CDR2: LNHNV, YYDKDF (reference sequence). CDR3 size: 16 residues. Deletions cut 3 bases from V and 3 bases from J, with 15 bases between.

This chain links TRBV12-3 or TRBV12-4 with TRBJ2-7, with TRBD1 as a possible D gene (6 bases). This CDR3 spans 15 amino acids. With 3 bases removed from V and 2 bases from J, the gap between germline ends came to 14 bases. CDR3: CASSFLRGRTYEQYF. CDR3 nucleotides: TGTGCCAGCAGTTTCCTCAGGGGTAGGACCTACGAGCAGTACTTC.

Comments on this clonotype: A read error may account for a junction end that differs from germline. The chain links TRBV10-2 to TRBJ2-5; D call uncertain. Germline lookup yields CDR1 WSHSY and CDR2 SAAADI. CDR3 length: 17 residues. CDR3 bases: TGTGCCAGCAGCCAAGGGTCCCGGTGGGCTCAGAGGGAGACCCAGTACTTC. Translation: CASSQGSRWAQRETQYF.

The chain has TRBV4-1 and TRBJ2-5; D gene ambiguous. CDR3 size: 15 residues. The V gene lost 3 bases and the J gene lost 4 bases, with 15 bases spanning the gap. Germline loops: CDR1 MGHRA, CDR2 YSYEKL. This CDR3 reads CASSQTLGSGETQYF. In DNA form, the CDR3 reads TGCGCCAGCAGCCAGACTCTAGGATCCGGAGAGACCCAGTACTTC.

The rearrangement links TRBV10-3 to TRBJ1-1; 8 positions agree with TRBD1. J was trimmed by 4 bases and V by 10 bases; bases with no gene match: 14. The V gene's germline CDR1 is ENHRY and CDR2 SYGVKD. CDR3 size: 15 residues. The chain's CDR3 is CASSQMTTGGTEAFF. CDR3 bases: TGTGCCAGCAGCCAAATGACTACAGGGGGCACTGAAGCTTTCTTT.

A note on this clonotype: A read error may account for a junction end that differs from germline. The DNA of the CDR3 is TGTGCCAGCAGTTTCCGGCTAGCGGAACCCACCGGGGAGCCGTTTTTT. This sequence encodes CASSFRLAEPTGEPFF. The chain uses TRBV12-3 or TRBV12-4 and TRBJ2-2; 7 bases are a match to TRBD2. CDR3 size: 16 residues.

This clonotype was counted between two and nine times. This rearrangement joins TRBV19 to TRBJ2-5; maybe TRBD2 (6 bases). Germline loops: CDR1 LNHDA, CDR2 SQIVND (reference sequence). This CDR3 comprises 16 residues. Trimming stripped 0 bases from V and 3 bases from J, with 14 bases between. The CDR3 DNA sequence: TGTGCCAGTAGTATAGATCCGGGACTCTCGGAAGAGACCCAGTACTTC. Translation gives CASSIDPGLSEETQYF.

This clonotype was found a few times. The chain is built from TRBV5-8 and TRBJ2-7; a weak D match, TRBD1 (5 bases). The germline V gene has CDR1 SGHTS and CDR2 YDEGEE. CDR3 length: 15 residues. The V end lost 0 bases, the J end lost 0 bases, and 10 bases lay between the germline ends. CDR3 bases: TGTGCCAGCAGCTTGGTAGGGGAACCCTCCTACGAGCAGTACTTC. It is translated as CASSLVGEPSYEQYF.

The rearrangement joins TRBV28 to TRBJ1-2, with 9 bases aligning to TRBD1. From germline, CDR1 is MDHEN and CDR2 SYDVKM. The CDR3 covers 15 residues. Trimming cost V 6 bases and J 8 bases; bases outside gene matches: 13. The CDR3 is CASRPPVQGAGGYTF. The CDR3 DNA is TGTGCCAGCAGGCCGCCTGTACAGGGGGCAGGCGGCTACACCTTC.

This clonotype has ten or more counts. J is TRBJ2-6 and V is TRBV24-1; no reliable D call. The CDR3 spans 16 residues. V lost 2 bases, J lost 0 bases, and 7 bases lay in between. Germline lookup yields CDR1 KGHDR and CDR2 SFDVKD. CDR3 in amino acids: CATSDSRSSGANVLTF. The CDR3 DNA is TGTGCCACCAGTGATTCCCGGAGCTCTGGGGCCAACGTCCTGACTTTC.

This clonotype has ten or more counts. The chain has TRBV6-2 or TRBV6-3 and TRBJ2-6; no reliable D call. Trimming cost V 0 bases and J 0 bases, with 18 bases left between them. CDR1 is MNHEY and CDR2 is SVGEGT in the germline V gene. The CDR3 consists of 20 residues. The CDR3 sequence: CASSYSFGSQSPSGANVLTF. For the CDR3, the DNA is TGTGCCAGCAGTTACTCCTTTGGCAGCCAATCCCCCTCTGGGGCCAACGTCCTGACTTTC.

The chain combines TRBV5-4 with TRBJ2-3; D may be TRBD1 (7 bases). CDR3 length: 15 amino acids. The germline gives CDR1 SGHNT, CDR2 YYREEE (reference sequence). The V and J ends lost 2 bases and 4 bases respectively, with 14 bases between them. The chain's CDR3 is CASSFRQGGSDTQYF. The DNA of the CDR3 is TGTGCCAGCAGCTTCCGACAGGGAGGATCAGATACGCAGTATTTT.

The genes are TRBV24-1 and TRBJ2-7, with D perhaps being TRBD1 or TRBD2 (5 bases each). In germline, CDR1 is KGHDR, CDR2 SFDVKD. V was pared by 2 bases and J by 3 bases, with 7 bases between. The CDR3 length is 13 residues. For the CDR3, the DNA is TGTGCCACCAGTGATTCGAGGGGCTACGAGCAGTACTTC. It translates to CATSDSRGYEQYF.

For this clonotype: A much bigger clone sits one base away, suggesting this may be a read error. V and J are TRBV14 and TRBJ1-3; 9 nucleotides align to TRBD1. Germline V gives CDR1 SGHDN, CDR2 FVKESK. The CDR3 runs 18 residues. The CDR3 is CASSDSWDRELSGNAIYF. The CDR3, as DNA: TGTGCCAGCAGCGATTCCTGGGACAGGGAACTCTCTGGAAACGCCATATATTTT.

The V gene is TRBV29-1, the J gene TRBJ1-2; 9 bases agree with TRBD1. The V gene's germline CDR1 is SQVTM and CDR2 ANQGSEA. V dropped 8 bases and J dropped 4; count of bases not matched to a gene: 8. This CDR3 spans 13 amino acids. CDR3 nucleotide sequence: TGCAGCATACCGGGACAGGGTGTCTATGGCTACACCTTC. Translated: CSIPGQGVYGYTF.

This clonotype was seen a few times. This chain joins TRBV27 and TRBJ1-1; 10 positions match TRBD1. V gave up 7 bases and J gave up 1 base; unmatched junction bases: 9. CDR1 is MNHEY and CDR2 is SMNVEV in the germline V gene (reference sequence). The CDR3 is 16 amino acids. CDR3 in amino acids: CASKFSGDRGNTEAFF. CDR3 nucleotide sequence: TGTGCCAGCAAGTTTTCGGGGGACAGGGGGAACACTGAAGCTTTCTTT.

The V and J genes are TRBV28 and TRBJ2-7; D ambiguous. CDR1 MDHEN and CDR2 SYDVKM come from the germline V gene. The length of the CDR3 is 12 residues. Trimming cost V 5 bases and J 3 bases, with 8 bases left between them. CDR3 in amino acids: CASSRSFYEQYF. The CDR3, as DNA: TGTGCCAGCAGTAGGAGCTTCTACGAGCAGTACTTC.

This clonotype was recorded many times. The rearrangement joins TRBV29-1 to TRBJ2-7; 11 bases fit TRBD1. V shed 4 bases and J 3 bases; nucleotides not matched to a gene: 8. This CDR3 is built from 15 residues. Germline V gives CDR1 SQVTM, CDR2 ANQGSEA. As DNA, the CDR3 is TGCAGCGTTGTCCTCCGGGACAGGGGGTACTACGAGCAGTACTTC. This translates into CSVVLRDRGYYEQYF.

This chain uses TRBV12-1 with TRBJ2-7; TRBD1, the D gene given by the table, was not confirmed from the DNA. TRBV12-1 is a pseudogene locus. This CDR3 region has 14 residues. DNA for the CDR3: TGTGCCAGCAGCTTTGGGACAGAGCCCTACGAGCAGTACTTC. The encoded protein is CASSFGTEPYEQYF.